The 12 T cell receptor beta chains presented below share a single source sample, sequenced in a study of T cell repertoires in cytomegalovirus infection. TCRdb re-derived calls from the reads in MiXCR, one entry per CDR3 protein. The table lists 250,000 or so distinct CDR3 sequences, over 15% of them singletons. The sequenced sample consisted of CD8+ T cells from PBMCs. All receptors derive from a human donor in good health (CMV status not recorded). Some clones in this sample may be carry-over from other donors' samples.

The chain links TRBV4-1 to TRBJ1-2; D gene ambiguous. Deletions cut 4 bases from V and 6 bases from J, with 21 bases between. The CDR3 covers 16 residues. Germline CDR1 MGHRA, CDR2 YSYEKL. The CDR3 loop is CASSPNEQFSRDGYTF. The DNA of the CDR3 is TGCGCCAGCAGCCCGAACGAACAGTTTTCGAGGGATGGCTACACCTTC.

At least ten counts were recorded for this clonotype. The rearrangement links TRBV29-1 to TRBJ2-6, with 12 bases matching TRBD1. The germline CDR1 and CDR2 sequences are SQVTM and ANQGSEA. J lost 0 bases, V lost 4 bases, and 4 bases had no gene match. The CDR3 is 17 amino acids. The CDR3 loop reads CSVGGTGGYSGANVLTF. The CDR3 region has the DNA TGCAGCGTTGGGGGGACAGGGGGCTACTCTGGGGCCAACGTCCTGACTTTC.

This clonotype was seen at least ten times. The V call is TRBV7-9, the J call TRBJ2-7; D is ambiguous. The germline V gene has CDR1 SEHNR and CDR2 FQNEAQ (reference sequence). V was trimmed by 6 bases and J by 5 bases, leaving 17 bases between them. The CDR3 is 14 amino acids. CDR3 DNA: TGTGCCAGCAGTGACACCTTTCAGGTCCACGAGCAGTACTTC. It codes for CASSDTFQVHEQYF.

This sequence joins TRBV28 and TRBJ1-1, with D unresolved. Trimming took 2 bases from V and 4 from J, leaving 8 bases between them. Germline CDR1 and CDR2: MDHEN and SYDVKM. The CDR3 sequence is 13 residues long. CDR3 nucleotide sequence: TGTGCCAGCAGTTTACTTGTCGGCACTGAAGCTTTCTTT. Its translation: CASSLLVGTEAFF.

In its sample, this clonotype was seen once. V gene TRBV29-1 combines with J gene TRBJ1-4, with 9 nucleotides matching TRBD1. J lost 7 bases, V lost 1 base, and 13 bases had no gene match. Germline CDR1 is SQVTM and CDR2 is ANQGSEA. This CDR3 region has 17 residues. For the CDR3, the DNA is TGCAGCGTTGAAGCCGGTAGAGCCGGGACAGGGATTGAAAAACTGTTTTTT. It translates to CSVEAGRAGTGIEKLFF.

This clonotype was picked up a small number of times. V is TRBV6-6 and J is TRBJ1-3; D is unresolved. The CDR3 is 13 amino acids. The V and J ends lost 7 bases and 2 bases respectively, with 9 bases between them. Germline assignment: CDR1 MNHNY and CDR2 SVGAGI (reference sequence). CDR3 coding DNA: TGTGCCAGCACCGACGACCCTGGAAACACCATATATTTT. Its protein is CASTDDPGNTIYF.

This clonotype was counted between two and nine times. The chain uses TRBV15 and TRBJ1-2; D is perhaps TRBD1 (5 bases). CDR3 length equals 15 residues. V lost 5 bases and J lost 3, with 16 bases in between. CDR1 and CDR2 from the germline V gene are LNHNV and YYDKDF (reference sequence). In nucleotides, the CDR3 is TGTGCCACCAGCGCTAGGGCCGGGGCTCACTATGGCTACACCTTC. Its translation: CATSARAGAHYGYTF. The variable domain in full, completed from reference TRBV15 and TRBJ1-2, reads DAMVIQNPRYQVTQFGKPVTLSCSQTLNHNVMYWYQQKSSQAPKLLFHYYDKDFNNEADTPDNFQSRRPNTSFCFLDIRSPGLGDTAMYLCATSARAGAHYGYTFGSGTRLTVV.

This clonotype showed up just a few times. The rearrangement joins TRBV28 to TRBJ1-1, with no clear D. Germline V gene sequence: CDR1 MDHEN, CDR2 SYDVKM. Trimming pared 4 bases from V and 0 bases from J, leaving 9 bases between. The CDR3 runs to 14 residues. The CDR3 reads CASSYRSLNTEAFF. CDR3 bases: TGTGCCAGCAGTTACCGGAGCTTGAACACTGAAGCTTTCTTT.

This clonotype was observed a handful of times. The chain recombines TRBV12-3 or TRBV12-4 with TRBJ2-2; D may be TRBD2 (6 bases). V dropped 5 bases and J dropped 6 bases, with 28 bases sitting between them. CDR3 length: 19 residues. Here the CDR3 DNA reads TGTGCCAGCAGTCGCGGGGCAGGGTATCACCGTAGCGACGCCGGGGAGCTGTTTTTT. Protein sequence: CASSRGAGYHRSDAGELFF.

J is TRBJ2-1 and V is TRBV20-1; D gene unclear. Germline lookup yields CDR1 DFQATT and CDR2 SNEGSKA (reference sequence). CDR3 length: 13 residues. Trimming cost V 4 bases and J 4 bases, with 11 bases left between them. In DNA, the CDR3 is TGCAGTGCTAAACCCCTAGATTACAATGAGCAGTTCTTC. Protein sequence: CSAKPLDYNEQFF.

This clonotype was observed a handful of times. The chain is built from TRBV2 and TRBJ1-1, with TRBD1 matching 7 bases. The germline CDR1 and CDR2 sequences are SNHLY and FYNNEI. The CDR3 contains 13 residues. V was pared by 6 bases and J by 7 bases, with 8 bases of the junction left unmatched. CDR3 sequence (DNA): TGTGCCAGCAGCCTACTTCAGGGGGGTGAAGCTTTCTTT. It specifies CASSLLQGGEAFF.

This clonotype was seen repeatedly, ten times or more. This chain links TRBV4-1 with TRBJ2-3; 7 nucleotides line up with TRBD2. Trimming cost V 5 bases and J 1 base; bases outside gene matches: 6. Germline values: CDR1 MGHRA, CDR2 YSYEKL. CDR3 length: 15 amino acids. The CDR3 nucleotides read TGCGCCAGCAGCTTCGGAGCGGGACGCACAGATACGCAGTATTTT. Protein: CASSFGAGRTDTQYF.